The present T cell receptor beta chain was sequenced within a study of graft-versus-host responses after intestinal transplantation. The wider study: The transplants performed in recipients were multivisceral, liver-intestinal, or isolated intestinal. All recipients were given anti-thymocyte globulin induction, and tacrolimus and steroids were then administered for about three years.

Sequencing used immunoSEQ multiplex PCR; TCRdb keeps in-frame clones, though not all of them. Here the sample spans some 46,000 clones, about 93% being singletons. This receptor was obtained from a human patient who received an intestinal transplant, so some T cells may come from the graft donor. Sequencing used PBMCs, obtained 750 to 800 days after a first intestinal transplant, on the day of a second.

CDR3 nucleotides: TGTGCCAGCAGCTTTGGGGTCGGTAACATTCAGTACTTC. Amino acids: CASSFGVGNIQYF. This chain uses TRBV7-8 with TRBJ2-4; D unclear. V was cut by 3 bases and J by 7 bases, with 10 bases left in between. Germline V gene data show CDR1 as SGHVS and CDR2 as FQNEAQ. The CDR3 loop spans 13 amino acids.